Sequencing of this T cell receptor (beta chain) was carried out in a study of blood T cells in healthy people across ages. Germline V gene data show CDR1 as DFQATT and CDR2 as SNEGSKA (reference sequence). Trimming pared 3 bases from V and 0 bases from J, leaving 3 bases between. The CDR3 length is 12 residues. A second PCR of about 7 to 11 cycles used a sample-barcoded 5' primer and a J-beta primer mix. Each of the cDNA molecules was tagged by a template-switch adaptor with 12 random nucleotides. TCRdb reanalysed the 5' RACE reads using MiXCR and keeps one entry per CDR3 protein. The sample yields about 670,000 distinct CDR3 sequences, around two fifths seen once.

The sequenced sample was blood. The chain combines TRBV20-1 with TRBJ1-3; D remains unclear. This receptor was taken from an older man in good health. CDR3 nucleotide sequence: TGCAGTGCTAGCAGCTCTGGAAACACCATATATTTT. Residues: CSASSSGNTIYF.